This paragraph reports one T cell receptor beta chain. V gave up 7 bases and J gave up 13 bases; unmatched junction bases: 19. Looked up from germline, CDR1 is SGHTS and CDR2 is YDEGEE. The length of the CDR3 is 15 residues. The record originates from a study of blood T cell repertoires in COVID-19. Overall study: COVID-19 samples from acute and convalescent phases originated in the United States, Italy and Spain.

Seattle's enrolled individuals joined amid active infection and were then monitored longitudinally. Per the original methods: Amplified reference gene primers provided the basis for estimating nucleated cell counts. TCRdb's table, derived via immunoSEQ multiplex PCR, lists solely in-frame clones and lacks some. The DNA was the basis for D and trimming; V, J and clone size are from that table. The table shows 4,000 to 5,500 clones, with about 87% occurring only once. The rearrangement joins TRBV5-8 to TRBJ2-1; TRBD1 aligns across 8 bases. What was sequenced was peripheral blood. The clonotype originates from an older man with COVID-19, enrolled during active disease. The CDR3 DNA sequence: TGTGCCAGCTTGCGACAGGGGACCTTAAGGACTAATCAGTTCTTC. This translates into CASLRQGTLRTNQFF.